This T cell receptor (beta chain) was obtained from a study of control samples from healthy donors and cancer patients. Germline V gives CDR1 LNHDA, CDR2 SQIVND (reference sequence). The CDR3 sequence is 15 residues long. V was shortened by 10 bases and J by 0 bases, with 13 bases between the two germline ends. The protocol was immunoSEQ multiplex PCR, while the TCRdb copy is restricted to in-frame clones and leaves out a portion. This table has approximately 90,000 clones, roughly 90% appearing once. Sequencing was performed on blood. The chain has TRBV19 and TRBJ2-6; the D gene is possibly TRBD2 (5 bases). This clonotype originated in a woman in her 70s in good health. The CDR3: CATRSAGSGANVLTF. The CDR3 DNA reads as TGTGCCACCAGGTCCGCGGGCTCTGGGGCCAACGTCCTGACTTTC.